This T cell receptor beta chain was documented in a study of T-cell memory formation after mild COVID-19. The sample holds a few counts of this clonotype. 5'RACE with constant-segment primers built TCRalpha and TCRbeta cDNA libraries with UMIs. TCRdb re-called the 5' RACE reads through MiXCR, storing one row per CDR3 protein. Here the sample spans 500,000 to 600,000 distinct CDR3 sequences, roughly 17% being singletons. V lost 3 bases, J lost 0 bases, and 15 bases lay in between. Germline V gene data show CDR1 as SEHNR and CDR2 as FQNEAQ (reference sequence). This CDR3 region has 18 residues. This sequence was found in an adult woman who had mild COVID-19 (a few samples of this study predate the infection). Cell type and time point are not known. The source material was PBMCs or a T cell subset sorted from them (not recorded which). V is TRBV7-9 and J is TRBJ2-6; maybe TRBD1 (5 bases). The CDR3, as DNA: TGTGCCAGCAGCTTTGGTATTAGGGGATCCTCTGGGGCCAACGTCCTGACTTTC. Its translation: CASSFGIRGSSGANVLTF.